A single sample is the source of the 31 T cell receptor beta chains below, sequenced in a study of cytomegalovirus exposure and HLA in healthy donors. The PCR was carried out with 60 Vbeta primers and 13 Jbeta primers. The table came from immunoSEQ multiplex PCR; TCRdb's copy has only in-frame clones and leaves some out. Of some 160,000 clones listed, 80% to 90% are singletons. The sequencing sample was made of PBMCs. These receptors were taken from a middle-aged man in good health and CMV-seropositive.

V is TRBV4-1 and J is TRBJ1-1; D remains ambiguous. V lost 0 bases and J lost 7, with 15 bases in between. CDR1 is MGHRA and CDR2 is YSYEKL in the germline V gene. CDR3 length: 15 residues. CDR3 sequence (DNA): TGCGCCAGCAGCCAAGATCCTACGGGGATTAATGAAGCTTTCTTT. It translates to CASSQDPTGINEAFF.

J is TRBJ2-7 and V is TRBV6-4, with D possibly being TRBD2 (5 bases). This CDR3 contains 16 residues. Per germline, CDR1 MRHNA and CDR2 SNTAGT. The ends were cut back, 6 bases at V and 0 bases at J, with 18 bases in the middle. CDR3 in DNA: TGTGCCAGCAGCTCCCCGGAGGACTCGAGCTCCTACGAGCAGTACTTC. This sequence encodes CASSSPEDSSSYEQYF.

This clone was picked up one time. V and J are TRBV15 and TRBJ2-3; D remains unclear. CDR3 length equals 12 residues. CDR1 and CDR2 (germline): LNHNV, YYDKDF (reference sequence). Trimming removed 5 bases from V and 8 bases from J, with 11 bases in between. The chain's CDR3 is CATSVSTITQYF. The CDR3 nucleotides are TGTGCCACCAGCGTATCTACCATTACGCAGTATTTT.

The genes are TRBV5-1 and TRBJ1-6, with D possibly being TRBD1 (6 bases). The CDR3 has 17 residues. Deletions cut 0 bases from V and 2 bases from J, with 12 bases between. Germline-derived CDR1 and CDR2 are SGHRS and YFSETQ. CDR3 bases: TGCGCCAGCAGCTTGGCCCTGGGGGACACCTATAATTCACCCCTCCACTTT. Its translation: CASSLALGDTYNSPLHF.

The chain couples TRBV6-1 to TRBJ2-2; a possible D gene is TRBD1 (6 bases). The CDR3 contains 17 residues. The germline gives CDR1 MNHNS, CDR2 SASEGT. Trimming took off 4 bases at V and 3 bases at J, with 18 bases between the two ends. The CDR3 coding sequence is TGTGCCAGCAGTGCCCTTACAGGGACCCCGGACACCGGGGAGCTGTTTTTT. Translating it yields CASSALTGTPDTGELFF.

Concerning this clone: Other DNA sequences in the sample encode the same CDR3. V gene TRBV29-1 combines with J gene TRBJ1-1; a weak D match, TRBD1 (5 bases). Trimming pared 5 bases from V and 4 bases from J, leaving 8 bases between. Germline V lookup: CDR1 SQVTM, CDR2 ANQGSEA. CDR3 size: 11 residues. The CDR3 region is CSVQGGTEAFF. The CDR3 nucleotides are TGCAGCGTTCAGGGAGGCACTGAAGCTTTCTTT.

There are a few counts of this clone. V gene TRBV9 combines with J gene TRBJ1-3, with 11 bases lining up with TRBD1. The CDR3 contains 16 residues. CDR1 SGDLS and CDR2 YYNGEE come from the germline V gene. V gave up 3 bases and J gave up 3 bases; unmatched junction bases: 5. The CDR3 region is CASSARTGGFGNTIYF. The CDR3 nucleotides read TGTGCCAGCAGCGCCCGGACAGGGGGCTTTGGAAACACCATATATTTT.

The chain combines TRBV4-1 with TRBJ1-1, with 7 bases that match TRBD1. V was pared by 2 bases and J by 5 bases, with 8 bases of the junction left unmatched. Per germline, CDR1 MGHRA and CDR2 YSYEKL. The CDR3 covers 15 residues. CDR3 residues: CASSQYRNRGTEAFF. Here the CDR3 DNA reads TGCGCCAGCAGCCAATATCGTAACAGGGGAACTGAAGCTTTCTTT.

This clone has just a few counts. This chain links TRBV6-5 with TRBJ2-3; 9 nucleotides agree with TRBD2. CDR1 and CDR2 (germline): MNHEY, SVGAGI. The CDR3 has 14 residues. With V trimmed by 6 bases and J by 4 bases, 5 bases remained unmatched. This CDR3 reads CASSDSGRSDTQYF. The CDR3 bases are TGTGCCAGCAGCGATAGCGGGAGATCAGATACGCAGTATTTT.

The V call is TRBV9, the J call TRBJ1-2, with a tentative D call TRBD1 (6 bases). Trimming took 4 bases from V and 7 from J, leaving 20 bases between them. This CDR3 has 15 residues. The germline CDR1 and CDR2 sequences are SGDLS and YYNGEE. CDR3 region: CASSPPGGAAFGYTF. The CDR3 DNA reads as TGTGCCAGCAGCCCGCCGGGGGGGGCAGCATTTGGCTACACCTTC.

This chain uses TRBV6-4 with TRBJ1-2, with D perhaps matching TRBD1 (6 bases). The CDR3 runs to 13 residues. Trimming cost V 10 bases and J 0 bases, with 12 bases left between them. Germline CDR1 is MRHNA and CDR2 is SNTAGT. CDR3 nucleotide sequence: TGTGCCACCCGGCAGGGGACTAACTATGGCTACACCTTC. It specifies CATRQGTNYGYTF.

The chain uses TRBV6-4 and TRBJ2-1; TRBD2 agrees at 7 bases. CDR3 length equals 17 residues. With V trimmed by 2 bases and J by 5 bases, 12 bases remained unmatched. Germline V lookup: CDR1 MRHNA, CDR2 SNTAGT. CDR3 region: CASSDAGGRVPHNEQFF. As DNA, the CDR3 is TGTGCCAGCAGTGACGCGGGCGGGAGAGTCCCCCACAATGAGCAGTTCTTC.

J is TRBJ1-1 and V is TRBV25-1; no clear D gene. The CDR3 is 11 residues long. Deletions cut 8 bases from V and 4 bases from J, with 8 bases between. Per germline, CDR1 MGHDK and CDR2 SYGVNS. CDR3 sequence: CASRVATEAFF. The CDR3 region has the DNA TGTGCCAGCCGGGTGGCCACTGAAGCTTTCTTT.

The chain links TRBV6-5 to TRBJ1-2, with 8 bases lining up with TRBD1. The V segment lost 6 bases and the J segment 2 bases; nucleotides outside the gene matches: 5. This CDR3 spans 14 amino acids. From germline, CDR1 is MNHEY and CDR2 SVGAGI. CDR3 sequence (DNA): TGTGCCAGCAGCCCACGGACAGGGAACTATGGCTACACCTTC. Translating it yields CASSPRTGNYGYTF.

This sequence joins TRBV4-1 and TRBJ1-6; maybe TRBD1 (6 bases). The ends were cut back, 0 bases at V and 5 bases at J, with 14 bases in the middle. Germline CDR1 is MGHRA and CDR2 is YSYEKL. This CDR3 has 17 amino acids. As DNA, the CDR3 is TGCGCCAGCAGCCAAGAGGACAACAGGGTAAATAATTCACCCCTCCACTTT. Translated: CASSQEDNRVNNSPLHF.

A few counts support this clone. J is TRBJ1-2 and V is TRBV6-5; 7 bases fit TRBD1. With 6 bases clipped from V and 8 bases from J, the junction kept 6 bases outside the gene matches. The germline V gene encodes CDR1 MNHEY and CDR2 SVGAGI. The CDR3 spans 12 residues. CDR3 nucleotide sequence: TGTGCCAGCAGGTGGGACAGTGGGGGCTACACCTTC. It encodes CASRWDSGGYTF.

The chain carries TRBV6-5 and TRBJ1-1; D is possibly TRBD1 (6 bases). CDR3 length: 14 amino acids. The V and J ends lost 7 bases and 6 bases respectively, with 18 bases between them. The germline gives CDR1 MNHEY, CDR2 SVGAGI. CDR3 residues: CASTPQGMWAEAFF. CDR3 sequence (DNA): TGTGCCAGCACCCCTCAGGGGATGTGGGCTGAAGCTTTCTTT.

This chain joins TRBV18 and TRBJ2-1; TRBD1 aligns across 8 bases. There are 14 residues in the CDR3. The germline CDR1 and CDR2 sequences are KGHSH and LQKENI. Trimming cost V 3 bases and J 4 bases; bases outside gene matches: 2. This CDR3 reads CASSPRTGYNEQFF. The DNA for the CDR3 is TGTGCCAGCTCACCGCGGACAGGGTACAATGAGCAGTTCTTC. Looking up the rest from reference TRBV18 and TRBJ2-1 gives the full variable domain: NAGVMQNPRHLVRRRGQEARLRCSPMKGHSHVYWYRQLPEEGLKFMVYLQKENIIDESGMPKERFSAEFPKEGPSILRIQQVVRGDSAAYFCASSPRTGYNEQFFGPGTRLTVL.

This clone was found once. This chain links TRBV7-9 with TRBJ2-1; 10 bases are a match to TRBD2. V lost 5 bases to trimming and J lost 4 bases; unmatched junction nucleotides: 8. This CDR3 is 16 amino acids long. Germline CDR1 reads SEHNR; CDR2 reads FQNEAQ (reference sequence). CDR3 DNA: TGTGCCAGCAGCACCAGCGGGGGGGCCCCATACAATGAGCAGTTCTTC. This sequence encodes CASSTSGGAPYNEQFF. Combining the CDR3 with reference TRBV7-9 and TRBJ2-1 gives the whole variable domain DTGVSQNPRHKITKRGQNVTFRCDPISEHNRLYWYRQTLGQGPEFLTYFQNEAQLEKSRLLSDRFSAERPKGSFSTLEIQRTEQGDSAMYLCASSTSGGAPYNEQFFGPGTRLTVL.

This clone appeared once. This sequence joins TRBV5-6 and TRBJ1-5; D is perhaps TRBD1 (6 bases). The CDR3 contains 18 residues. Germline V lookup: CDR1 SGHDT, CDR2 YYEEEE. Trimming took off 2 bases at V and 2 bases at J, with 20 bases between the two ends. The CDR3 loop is CASSFWTATPGGNQPQHF. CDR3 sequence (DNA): TGTGCCAGCAGCTTCTGGACAGCTACCCCCGGGGGCAATCAGCCCCAGCATTTT.

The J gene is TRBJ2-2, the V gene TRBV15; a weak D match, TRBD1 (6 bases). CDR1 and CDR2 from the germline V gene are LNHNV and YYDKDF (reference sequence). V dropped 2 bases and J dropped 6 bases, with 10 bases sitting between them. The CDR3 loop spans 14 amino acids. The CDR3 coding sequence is TGTGCCACCAGCAGACAGGGGTCATCCGGGGAGCTGTTTTTT. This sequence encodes CATSRQGSSGELFF.

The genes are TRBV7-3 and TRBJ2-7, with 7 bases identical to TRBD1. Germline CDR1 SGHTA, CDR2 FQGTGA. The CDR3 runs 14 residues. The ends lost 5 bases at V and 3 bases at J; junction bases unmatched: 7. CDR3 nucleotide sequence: TGTGCCAGCAGCACACAGGGGCCTGGCTACGAGCAGTACTTC. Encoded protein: CASSTQGPGYEQYF.

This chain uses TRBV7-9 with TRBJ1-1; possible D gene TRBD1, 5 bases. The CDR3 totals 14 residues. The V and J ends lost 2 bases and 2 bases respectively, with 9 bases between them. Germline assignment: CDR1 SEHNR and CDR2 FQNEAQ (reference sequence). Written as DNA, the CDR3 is TGTGCCAGCAGCTTACTGACAGTTAACACTGAAGCTTTCTTT. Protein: CASSLLTVNTEAFF.

The CDR3 DNA sequence: TGCGCCAGCAGCCAAGAAGCCCATGGGGCAGGCGAGCAGTACTTC. This translates into CASSQEAHGAGEQYF. The chain carries TRBV4-1 and TRBJ2-7; D may be TRBD1 (5 bases). Germline-derived CDR1 and CDR2 are MGHRA and YSYEKL. V shed 0 bases and J shed 6 bases, with 15 bases lying between them. The CDR3 loop spans 15 amino acids.

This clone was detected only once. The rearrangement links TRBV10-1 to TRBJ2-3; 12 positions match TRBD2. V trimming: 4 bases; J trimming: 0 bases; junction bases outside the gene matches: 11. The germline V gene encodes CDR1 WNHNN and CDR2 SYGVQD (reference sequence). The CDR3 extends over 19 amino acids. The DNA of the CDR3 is TGCGCCAGCAGTGTGTCTCGGCTAGCGGGGGGGTCTAGCACAGATACGCAGTATTTT. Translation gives CASSVSRLAGGSSTDTQYF.

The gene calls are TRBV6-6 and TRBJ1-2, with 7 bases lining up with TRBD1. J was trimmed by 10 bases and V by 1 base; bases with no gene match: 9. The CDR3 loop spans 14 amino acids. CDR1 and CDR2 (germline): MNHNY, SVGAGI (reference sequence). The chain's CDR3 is CASSYLTGSDVYTF. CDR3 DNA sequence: TGTGCCAGCAGTTACTTGACAGGGTCTGATGTCTACACCTTC.

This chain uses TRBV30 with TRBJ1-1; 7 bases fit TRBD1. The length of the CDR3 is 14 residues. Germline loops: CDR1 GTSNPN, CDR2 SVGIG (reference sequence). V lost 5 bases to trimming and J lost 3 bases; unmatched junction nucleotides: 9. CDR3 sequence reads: CAWARDRDYTEAFF. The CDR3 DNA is TGTGCCTGGGCTAGGGACAGAGATTACACTGAAGCTTTCTTT.

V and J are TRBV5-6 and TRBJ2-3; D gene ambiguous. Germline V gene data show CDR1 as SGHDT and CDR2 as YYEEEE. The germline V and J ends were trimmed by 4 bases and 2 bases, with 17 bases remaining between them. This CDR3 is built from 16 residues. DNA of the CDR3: TGTGCCAGCAGCCGAGTAGTAGAGGCGGACACAGATACGCAGTATTTT. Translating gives CASSRVVEADTDTQYF.

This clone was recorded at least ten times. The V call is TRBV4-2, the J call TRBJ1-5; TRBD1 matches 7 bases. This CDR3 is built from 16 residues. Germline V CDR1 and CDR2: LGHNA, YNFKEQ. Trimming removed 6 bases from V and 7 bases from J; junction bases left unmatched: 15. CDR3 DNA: TGTGCCAGCAGTCTGGGGGAACAGGGGTTGTGGCAGCCCCAGCATTTT. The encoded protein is CASSLGEQGLWQPQHF.

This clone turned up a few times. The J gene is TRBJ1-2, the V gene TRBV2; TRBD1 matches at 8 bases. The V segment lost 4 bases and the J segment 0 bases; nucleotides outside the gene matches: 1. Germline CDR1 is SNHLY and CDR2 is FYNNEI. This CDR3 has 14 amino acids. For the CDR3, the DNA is TGTGCCAGCAGTGGGGACAGGACTAACTATGGCTACACCTTC. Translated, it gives CASSGDRTNYGYTF.

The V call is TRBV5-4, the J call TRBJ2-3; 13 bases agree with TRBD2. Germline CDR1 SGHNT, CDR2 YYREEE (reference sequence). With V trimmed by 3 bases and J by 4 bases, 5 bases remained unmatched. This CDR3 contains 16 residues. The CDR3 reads CASSWTSGSSADTQYF. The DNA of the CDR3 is TGTGCCAGCAGCTGGACTAGCGGGAGTTCGGCAGATACGCAGTATTTT. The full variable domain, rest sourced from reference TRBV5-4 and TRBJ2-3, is ETGVTQSPTHLIKTRGQQVTLRCSSQSGHNTVSWYQQALGQGPQFIFQYYREEENGRGNFPPRFSGLQFPNYSSELNVNALELDDSALYLCASSWTSGSSADTQYFGPGTRLTVL.